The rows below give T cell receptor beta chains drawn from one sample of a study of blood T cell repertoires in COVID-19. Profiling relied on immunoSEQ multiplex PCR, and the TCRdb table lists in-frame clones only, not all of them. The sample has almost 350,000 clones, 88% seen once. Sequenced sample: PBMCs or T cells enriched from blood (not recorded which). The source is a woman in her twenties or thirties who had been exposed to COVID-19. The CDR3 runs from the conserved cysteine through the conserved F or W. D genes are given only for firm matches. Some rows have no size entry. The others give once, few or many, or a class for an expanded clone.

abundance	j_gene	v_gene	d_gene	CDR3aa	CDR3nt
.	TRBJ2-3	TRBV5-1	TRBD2	CASSLGLAGGPTDTQYF	TGCGCCAGCAGCTTGGGACTAGCGGGAGGGCCGACAGATACGCAGTATTTT
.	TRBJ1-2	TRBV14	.	CASSQERPDTEPYGYTF	TGTGCCAGCAGCCAAGAAAGGCCCGACACTGAGCCCTATGGCTACACCTTC
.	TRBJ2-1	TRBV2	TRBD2	CARTTSGSHNNEQFF	TGTGCCAGGACGACTAGCGGGAGCCACAACAATGAGCAGTTCTTC
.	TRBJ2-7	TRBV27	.	CASSPISGFPSYEQYF	TGTGCCAGCAGTCCAATCTCAGGTTTCCCATCCTACGAGCAGTACTTC
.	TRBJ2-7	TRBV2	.	CASSERSGSSYEQYF	TGTGCCAGCAGTGAGAGGTCGGGGAGCTCCTACGAGCAGTACTTC
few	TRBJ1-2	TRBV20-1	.	CSASGGAPNYGYTF	TGCAGTGCTAGTGGCGGGGCGCCGAACTATGGCTACACCTTC
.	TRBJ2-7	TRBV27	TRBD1	CASRRQGSLNEQYF	TGTGCCAGCAGGAGACAGGGCAGCTTAAACGAGCAGTACTTC
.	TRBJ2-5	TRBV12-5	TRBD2	CASGPPGLAGGRQETQYF	TGTGCTAGTGGTCCGCCGGGACTAGCGGGAGGGCGTCAGGAGACCCAGTACTTC
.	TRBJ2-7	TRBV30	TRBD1	CAWSVLDRAVEQYF	TGTGCCTGGAGTGTTTTGGACAGGGCCGTCGAGCAGTACTTC
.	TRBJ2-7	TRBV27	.	CASSPQQAYEQYF	TGTGCCAGCAGTCCGCAACAGGCGTACGAGCAGTACTTC